These T cell receptor beta chains were read from a single sample in a study of PD-1 blockade in classical Hodgkin lymphoma. TCRdb's table, derived via immunoSEQ multiplex PCR, lists solely in-frame clones and lacks some. Of under 40,000 clones in the sample, around 82% were seen once. The sample was peripheral blood mononuclear cells (PBMCs), taken at baseline. The receptors stem from a human donor with classical Hodgkin lymphoma. Each CDR3 is given with its conserved first and last residue. D genes are given only for firm matches. A row's size may be missing; if present it is once, few, many or a size class.

D | J | V | size | DNA | CDR3
. | TRBJ1-1 | TRBV19 | few | TGTGCCAGTATCCTCCTCGGGGGAACTGAAGCTTTCTTT | CASILLGGTEAFF
TRBD1 | TRBJ1-3 | TRBV2 | . | TGTGCCAGCAGCGGACAGGGAGGCTCTGGAAACACCATATATTTT | CASSGQGGSGNTIYF
. | TRBJ2-5 | TRBV11-2 | . | TGTGCCAGCAGTCCGGGAGAGACCCAGTACTTC | CASSPGETQYF
. | TRBJ1-1 | TRBV11-3 | few | TGTGCCAGTCGGCGGAGGAACACTGAAGCTTTCTTT | CASRRRNTEAFF
. | TRBJ2-3 | TRBV7-3 | . | TGTGCCAGCAGCCCGGGCGGTAGCACAGATACGCAGTATTTT | CASSPGGSTDTQYF
. | TRBJ1-5 | TRBV6-5 | . | TGTGCCAGCAGTTATGGGACGGAAGACAATCAGCCCCAGCATTTT | CASSYGTEDNQPQHF
. | TRBJ1-1 | TRBV5-1 | . | TGCGCCAGCAGTTGGGGAGCGAACACTGAAGCTTTCTTT | CASSWGANTEAFF
TRBD2 | TRBJ2-3 | TRBV5-1 | . | TGCGCCAGCAGCATCGCGATGAGCGGGGGACCAGATACGCAGTATTTT | CASSIAMSGGPDTQYF
. | TRBJ1-1 | TRBV7-3 | . | TGTGCCAGCAGCGATAGAACCCGGACTGAAGCTTTCTTT | CASSDRTRTEAFF
TRBD1 | TRBJ2-6 | TRBV2 | once | TGTGCCAGCAGCCGGGACAGTGATTCTGGGGCCAACGTCCTGACTTTC | CASSRDSDSGANVLTF
. | TRBJ1-2 | TRBV5-1 | few | TGCGCCAGCAGCCCACAGGGAGACCATGGCTACACCTTC | CASSPQGDHGYTF
TRBD2 | TRBJ2-5 | TRBV28 | . | TGTGCCAGCACCTCATGGAGCTCTAGCGGGGGCCGAGAGACCCAGTACTTC | CASTSWSSSGGRETQYF
TRBD1 | TRBJ2-7 | TRBV27 | . | TGTGCCAGCAGCCCCAGGACAGGGTACGAGCAGTACTTC | CASSPRTGYEQYF
. | TRBJ1-2 | TRBV6-1 | . | TGTGCCAGCAGTGAAGGGCCCGTGAACTATGGCTACACCTTC | CASSEGPVNYGYTF
. | TRBJ2-2 | TRBV6-4 | few | TGTGCCAGCAGTGAAGGGCCTACCGGGGAGCTGTTTTTT | CASSEGPTGELFF
. | TRBJ2-1 | TRBV11-3 | . | TGTGCCAGCAGCTTAACGTATTCCCCGAATGAGCAGTTCTTC | CASSLTYSPNEQFF
. | TRBJ1-3 | TRBV6-1 | once | TGTGCCAGCAGCCTGGGCGGGTTCACTGGAAACACCATATATTTT | CASSLGGFTGNTIYF
. | TRBJ1-5 | TRBV6-6 | . | TGTGCCAGCAGTTGGGCACCCAATCAGCCCCAGCATTTT | CASSWAPNQPQHF
TRBD2 | TRBJ2-3 | TRBV9 | . | TGTGCCAGCAGCCCCCTCGGCGGCGCGGGGGGAAGTGTCATGAATACGCAGTATTTT | CASSPLGGAGGSVMNTQYF
. | TRBJ1-2 | TRBV5-1 | once | TGCGCCAGCAGCGACGGTTACTATGGCTACACCTTC | CASSDGYYGYTF
TRBD1 | TRBJ2-7 | TRBV14 | . | TGTGCCAGCAGCCAAGCCGGGACAGGGGGCTACGAGCAGTACTTC | CASSQAGTGGYEQYF
TRBD1 | TRBJ1-5 | TRBV7-2 | . | TGTGCCAGCAGCATACAGGGACAGGGACAGCCCCAGCATTTT | CASSIQGQGQPQHF
TRBD1 | TRBJ2-1 | TRBV10-3 | . | TGTGCCATCAGTGAGTCGACAGGGGGCAGTTACAATGAGCAGTTCTTC | CAISESTGGSYNEQFF
. | TRBJ1-2 | TRBV6-5 | few | TGTGCCAGCAGTGCCCCGTGGGGGGCGGCTGGCTACACCTTC | CASSAPWGAAGYTF
. | TRBJ1-6 | TRBV27 | . | TGTGCCAGTCGCCGTCTGGATTCACCCCTCCACTTT | CASRRLDSPLHF
. | TRBJ1-2 | TRBV7-8 | . | TGTGCCAGCAGCTTAGTGCAGGGCTGGAACTATGGCTACACCTTC | CASSLVQGWNYGYTF
TRBD1 | TRBJ1-6 | TRBV10-2 | . | TGCGCCAGCAGTGAGTCCGCCGGGACAGGTGATTCACCCCTCCACTTT | CASSESAGTGDSPLHF
. | TRBJ1-2 | TRBV4-2 | . | TGTGCCAGCAGCCACGTGGAACTTCAAGCTGGCTACACCTTC | CASSHVELQAGYTF
. | TRBJ1-2 | TRBV6-5 | . | TGTGCCAGCAGGTCCGGAGGAAGCTATGGCTACACCTTC | CASRSGGSYGYTF
. | TRBJ2-7 | TRBV9 | once | TGTGCCAGCAGCGTCGGATCAGGAGGCTACGAGCAGTACTTC | CASSVGSGGYEQYF
. | TRBJ1-1 | TRBV6-5 | few | TGTGCCAGCAGTTACTCGAGGACCTCCGACACTGAAGCTTTCTTT | CASSYSRTSDTEAFF
. | TRBJ2-3 | TRBV6-1 | . | TGTGCCAGCAAGGCAGCAACGACAGATACGCAGTATTTT | CASKAATTDTQYF
. | TRBJ1-3 | TRBV5-1 | . | TGCGCCAGCAGCTTGGGGAACACGGAACTCGGAAACACCATATATTTT | CASSLGNTELGNTIYF
. | TRBJ1-5 | TRBV2 | once | TGTGCCAGCAGTGAAAACGGGGAAAGTGAAGCCCAGCATTTT | CASSENGESEAQHF
TRBD1 | TRBJ2-3 | TRBV15 | few | TGTGCCACCAGCAGATCGCTACCGGGACAGAGTCTCCCCGATACGCAGTATTTT | CATSRSLPGQSLPDTQYF
TRBD1 | TRBJ1-5 | TRBV4-1 | . | TGCGCCAGCAGCCAAGGGGGACAGGGGGTTCAGCCCCAGCATTTT | CASSQGGQGVQPQHF
TRBD1 | TRBJ1-4 | TRBV30 | . | TGTGCCTGGATTTCTCCGGGACAGAGTAATGAAAAACTGTTTTTT | CAWISPGQSNEKLFF
. | TRBJ2-1 | TRBV29-1 | . | TGCAGCGTTGAAGGCCTCCGGGACGAGGCCTACAATGAGCAGTTCTTC | CSVEGLRDEAYNEQFF
. | TRBJ2-7 | TRBV19 | . | TGTGCCAGTAGTAGGTCAGGGCTATCGTACGAGCAGTACTTC | CASSRSGLSYEQYF
. | TRBJ2-5 | TRBV6-1 | . | TGTGCCAGCAGTGAAGCCGGATCCCCCCCGGGGACCCAGTACTTC | CASSEAGSPPGTQYF
. | TRBJ2-2 | TRBV30 | . | TGTGCCTGGAGTGTTTGGACAGTAGGGGACACCGGGGAGCTGTTTTTT | CAWSVWTVGDTGELFF
. | TRBJ1-2 | TRBV7-2 | few | TGTGCCAGCAGCTTAGCGCGATACGGAAGCGGGATGGGCTACACCTTC | CASSLARYGSGMGYTF
. | TRBJ2-2 | TRBV5-8 | . | TGTGCCAGCAAGGTCCTATTTAGGGGCGGGGAGCTGTTTTTT | CASKVLFRGGELFF